Below, 16 T cell receptor beta chains from the same sample are listed, as sequenced in a study of T cell repertoires in cytomegalovirus infection. Using its own MiXCR run on the reads, TCRdb lists one record per CDR3 protein. The repertoire holds hundreds of thousands of distinct CDR3 sequences, with around 11% as singletons. The sequencing input was PBMCs. All receptors come from a human donor in good health (CMV status not recorded). Some clones in this sample may be carry-over from other donors' samples.

This clonotype was observed at least ten times. V is TRBV5-6 and J is TRBJ2-7, with 8 positions matching TRBD2. Germline CDR1 and CDR2: SGHDT and YYEEEE. The ends lost 0 bases at V and 2 bases at J; junction bases unmatched: 4. The CDR3 has 15 amino acids. The CDR3 DNA reads as TGTGCCAGCAGCTTGGCAGCGGGAGCCCCCTACGAGCAGTACTTC. Translating it yields CASSLAAGAPYEQYF.

This sequence joins TRBV4-1 and TRBJ2-3, with 11 nucleotides matching TRBD2. The germline V gene has CDR1 MGHRA and CDR2 YSYEKL. The V segment lost 0 bases and the J segment 3 bases; nucleotides outside the gene matches: 8. The CDR3 has 18 amino acids. The CDR3: CASSQEGVAGGVTDTQYF. CDR3 coding DNA: TGCGCCAGCAGCCAAGAGGGGGTAGCGGGGGGGGTGACAGATACGCAGTATTTT.

This clonotype appeared many times. The chain couples TRBV11-2 to TRBJ2-1; 7 nucleotides align to TRBD2. Germline CDR1 is SGHAT and CDR2 is FQNNGV. CDR3 length: 16 residues. V lost 5 bases and J lost 9; bases outside the gene matches: 16. CDR3 in DNA: TGTGCCAGCAGCCCCCTTGCGGGGGACTACTTCGGTGAGCAGTTCTTC. Its translation: CASSPLAGDYFGEQFF.

The table lists this clonotype with many counts. The chain carries TRBV6-1 and TRBJ1-1; D is undetermined. Germline V gives CDR1 MNHNS, CDR2 SASEGT. The length of the CDR3 is 14 residues. Deletions cut 0 bases from V and 10 bases from J, with 15 bases between. As DNA, the CDR3 is TGTGCCAGCAGTGAAGCGCTTCGGAGAGCTACAGCTTTCTTT. Protein: CASSEALRRATAFF.

This clonotype showed up many times. This chain links TRBV12-3 or TRBV12-4 with TRBJ2-1, with 12 nucleotides matching TRBD2. V lost 3 bases and J lost 7; bases outside the gene matches: 7. This CDR3 is built from 16 residues. CDR3 DNA sequence: TGTGCCAGCAGTTTTGGGCTAGCGGGGGGGCAAAATGAGCAGTTCTTC. Its protein product is CASSFGLAGGQNEQFF.

The chain employs TRBV2 and TRBJ1-2; 9 bases agree with TRBD1. Germline values: CDR1 SNHLY, CDR2 FYNNEI. J was trimmed by 2 bases and V by 8 bases; bases with no gene match: 3. The CDR3 is 13 residues long. CDR3 in DNA: TGTGCCAGCCCCGGGACAGGGAACTATGGCTACACCTTC. Encoded protein: CASPGTGNYGYTF.

This clonotype was recorded at least ten times. V gene TRBV27 combines with J gene TRBJ2-2, with 7 bases fitting TRBD1. Trimming at V came to 2 bases and at J to 3 bases, leaving 3 bases not matched to a gene. CDR1 and CDR2 from the germline V gene are MNHEY and SMNVEV (reference sequence). CDR3 length equals 15 residues. The CDR3 DNA reads TGTGCCAGCAGTTTAAGGGGGCGCCACACCGGGGAGCTGTTTTTT. Translated: CASSLRGRHTGELFF.

This clonotype was found once. The chain recombines TRBV3-1 with TRBJ1-6, with 8 bases aligning to TRBD1. The CDR3 is 16 amino acids. From germline, CDR1 is LGHDT and CDR2 YNNKEL (reference sequence). V shed 1 base and J 7 bases; nucleotides not matched to a gene: 6. DNA for the CDR3: TGTGCCAGCAGCCAAGCAGGGGGCGTAGGAAATTCACCCCTCCACTTT. Protein sequence: CASSQAGGVGNSPLHF. Together with reference TRBV3-1 and TRBJ1-6, the CDR3 gives the full variable domain: DTAVSQTPKYLVTQMGNDKSIKCEQNLGHDTMYWYKQDSKKFLKIMFSYNNKELIINETVPNRFSPKSPDKAHLNLHINSLELGDSAVYFCASSQAGGVGNSPLHFGNGTRLTVT.

The sample holds a few counts of this clonotype. The chain carries TRBV27 and TRBJ2-1, with D perhaps matching TRBD2 (7 bases). Trimming cost V 3 bases and J 2 bases, with 11 bases left between them. The germline V gene has CDR1 MNHEY and CDR2 SMNVEV (reference sequence). The CDR3 has 15 residues. This CDR3 reads CASSFEGGPYNEQFF. The CDR3 coding sequence is TGTGCCAGCAGTTTTGAGGGGGGGCCCTACAATGAGCAGTTCTTC.

The CDR3, as DNA: TGTGCCAGCAGTTACCTGGGGGACAGGCTATTAGGGACCCAGTACTTC. Protein product: CASSYLGDRLLGTQYF. V gene TRBV6-6 combines with J gene TRBJ2-5; 8 bases align to TRBD1. From germline, CDR1 is MNHNY and CDR2 SVGAGI (reference sequence). With 2 bases clipped from V and 7 bases from J, the junction kept 12 bases outside the gene matches. The CDR3 has 16 residues.

This clonotype showed up many times. This chain uses TRBV6-2 or TRBV6-3 with TRBJ2-5; tentatively, D is TRBD2 (5 bases). The V gene's germline CDR1 is MNHEY and CDR2 SVGEGT. The CDR3 has 16 residues. Trimming left V 4 bases short and J 1 base short, with 16 bases between. CDR3 in amino acids: CASSSLQSGAQETQYF. CDR3 nucleotides: TGTGCCAGCAGTTCCCTACAAAGCGGTGCCCAAGAGACCCAGTACTTC.

The chain combines TRBV7-9 with TRBJ2-5, with D hard to call. Germline V gene data show CDR1 as SEHNR and CDR2 as FQNEAQ (reference sequence). The CDR3 is 13 amino acids. Between the trimmed V and J ends, which lost 10 bases and 5 bases, there was a span of 17 bases. CDR3 loop: CATGLRSMETQYF. The DNA of the CDR3 is TGTGCCACCGGCCTTCGGAGCATGGAGACCCAGTACTTC.

This clonotype was observed many times. The J gene is TRBJ1-5, the V gene TRBV10-3, with 10 bases lining up with TRBD1. The V gene end was trimmed by 8 bases and the J gene end by 11 bases; junction bases not matched to a gene: 12. Looked up from germline, CDR1 is ENHRY and CDR2 is SYGVKD. This CDR3 spans 14 amino acids. DNA for the CDR3: TGTGCCATCGACTCCGGGACAGGGGCTGGGACCCAGCATTTT. Translation: CAIDSGTGAGTQHF.

This chain links TRBV11-2 with TRBJ2-1; TRBD2 is a possible D gene (6 bases). The ends were cut back, 1 base at V and 2 bases at J, with 9 bases in the middle. This CDR3 contains 15 residues. Per germline, CDR1 SGHAT and CDR2 FQNNGV. Here the CDR3 DNA reads TGTGCCAGCAGCTTAGGCGGGAATCCCTACAATGAGCAGTTCTTC. This gives the protein CASSLGGNPYNEQFF.

This clonotype was counted ten times or more. The CDR3 region is CASSSWTSGSGEQYF. CDR3 DNA: TGTGCCAGCAGCTCGTGGACTAGCGGGAGTGGCGAGCAGTACTTC. The chain combines TRBV7-2 with TRBJ2-7; TRBD2 agrees at 13 bases. CDR1 is SGHTA and CDR2 is FQGNSA in the germline V gene. This CDR3 comprises 15 residues. V was pared by 4 bases and J by 6 bases, with 6 bases of the junction left unmatched.

In its sample, this clonotype was seen many times. V is TRBV7-8 and J is TRBJ2-7; D is possibly TRBD2 (5 bases). The CDR3 consists of 13 residues. Germline lookup yields CDR1 SGHVS and CDR2 FQNEAQ. Trimming stripped 5 bases from V and 5 bases from J, with 13 bases between. The CDR3 region has the DNA TGTGCCAGCAGCGTCGCCCTAGCACACGAGCAGTACTTC. Translation gives CASSVALAHEQYF.